This T cell receptor beta chain was captured by sequencing in a study of cytotoxic CD8 clonotypes in ibrutinib-treated CLL. Whole-study findings and limits: Rare overall, public clonotypes shrank or held steady under therapy.

Data came from immunoSEQ multiplex PCR; TCRdb stores just in-frame clones and leaves some out. The top ten hold roughly 13% of the sample, which has 150,000 to 200,000 clones, over 60% seen once. Per germline, CDR1 SGHNT and CDR2 YYREEE (reference sequence). This CDR3 contains 16 residues. After removal of 0 bases from V and 8 bases from J, the junction contained 10 bases not matched to a gene. Only a few counts were recorded for this clone. Its specificity is unknown. The rearrangement links TRBV5-4 to TRBJ1-2; 10 bases are a match to TRBD1. Sequences were derived from PBMCs, sampled after 24 months of ibrutinib treatment. This receptor was taken from a human donor with chronic lymphocytic leukemia. The CDR3: CASSLDQGQGSAGYTF. CDR3 sequence (DNA): TGTGCCAGCAGCTTGGACCAGGGACAGGGGAGTGCAGGCTACACCTTC.